Below, 3 T cell receptor beta chains from the same sample are listed, as sequenced in a study of T cell repertoires in cytomegalovirus infection. TCRdb fed the reads into MiXCR, producing one record per CDR3 protein. In the table there are 230,000 or so distinct CDR3 sequences, 15% to 20% of which are singletons. Sequencing input: CD8+ T cells from PBMCs. The receptors come from a human donor in good health (CMV status not recorded). Some clones in this sample may be carry-over from other donors' samples.

The J gene is TRBJ1-5, the V gene TRBV7-9, with TRBD1 identical over 8 bases. J was trimmed by 0 bases and V by 5 bases; bases with no gene match: 9. Germline V gives CDR1 SEHNR, CDR2 FQNEAQ (reference sequence). CDR3 length: 17 amino acids. For the CDR3, the DNA is TGTGCCAGCAGCGACGACAGGGGCGGCTATAGCAATCAGCCCCAGCATTTT. Its translation is CASSDDRGGYSNQPQHF.

This clonotype was seen a few times. The chain joins TRBV5-1 to TRBJ2-7; D not certain. Germline CDR1 SGHRS, CDR2 YFSETQ. V lost 1 base, J lost 4 bases, and 15 bases lay in between. CDR3 length: 15 amino acids. Here the CDR3 DNA reads TGCGCCAGCAGCTTGTTTTACGGGCCCCAATACGAGCAGTACTTC. It specifies CASSLFYGPQYEQYF.

The V gene is TRBV20-1, the J gene TRBJ2-1; 9 bases align to TRBD2. Trimming at V came to 3 bases and at J to 6 bases, leaving 12 bases not matched to a gene. CDR1 DFQATT and CDR2 SNEGSKA come from the germline V gene (reference sequence). The CDR3 loop spans 16 amino acids. The CDR3 loop is CSAREPGTSIGNEQFF. Written as DNA, the CDR3 is TGCAGTGCTAGGGAACCCGGGACTAGCATCGGCAATGAGCAGTTCTTC.